This TCR beta chain was sequenced in a study of CD8 T cells in Susac syndrome. cDNA came from 0.5 to 1 ug RNA primed by random hexamers. Coverage of TCR beta CDR3 amplification by immunoSEQ multiplex PCR extended to 54 Vbeta and 13 Jbeta. MiXCR was run by TCRdb on the immunoSEQ multiplex PCR reads, yielding one entry per CDR3 protein. The sample shows roughly 300,000 distinct CDR3 sequences, about 85% of them seen only once. Per germline, CDR1 MDHEN and CDR2 SYDVKM. CDR3 size: 14 residues. Deletions cut 7 bases from V and 3 bases from J, with 15 bases between. This clonotype was recorded only once. This sequence was found in a human donor with multiple sclerosis. The rearrangement joins TRBV28 to TRBJ1-2, with D possibly matching TRBD1 (6 bases). Specimen: CD8+ T cells from PBMCs. For the CDR3, the DNA is TGTGCCAGCACCCAGAGGGGGACCTACTATGGCTACACCTTC. Its protein is CASTQRGTYYGYTF.